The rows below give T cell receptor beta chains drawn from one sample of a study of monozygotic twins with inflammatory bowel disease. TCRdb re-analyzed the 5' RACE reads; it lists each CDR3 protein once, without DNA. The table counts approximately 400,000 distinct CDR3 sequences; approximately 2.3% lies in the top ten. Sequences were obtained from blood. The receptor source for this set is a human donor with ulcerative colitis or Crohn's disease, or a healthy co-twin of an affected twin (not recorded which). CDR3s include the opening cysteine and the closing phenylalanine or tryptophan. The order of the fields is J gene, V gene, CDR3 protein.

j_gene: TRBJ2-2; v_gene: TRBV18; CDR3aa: CASSPPIANTGELFF
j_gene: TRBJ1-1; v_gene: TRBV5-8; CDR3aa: CASSQTGVDTEAFF
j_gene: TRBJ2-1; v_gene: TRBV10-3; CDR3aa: CAISESKEDEQFF
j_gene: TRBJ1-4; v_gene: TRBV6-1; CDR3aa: CASQLEQIQGEKLFF
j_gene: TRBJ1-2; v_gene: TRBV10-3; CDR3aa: CAISDEGWDGYTF
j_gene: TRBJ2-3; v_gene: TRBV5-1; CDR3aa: CASSTDRPGTDTQYF
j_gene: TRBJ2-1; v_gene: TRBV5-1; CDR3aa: CASSLGGVDEQFF
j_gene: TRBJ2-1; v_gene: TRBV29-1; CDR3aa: CSVRGSYNEQFF
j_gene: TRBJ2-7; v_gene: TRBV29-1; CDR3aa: CSTSLGGYEQYF
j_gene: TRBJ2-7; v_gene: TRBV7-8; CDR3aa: CASSHLTGGYEQYF
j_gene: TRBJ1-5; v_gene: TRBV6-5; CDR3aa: CASSSQPQGADQPQHF
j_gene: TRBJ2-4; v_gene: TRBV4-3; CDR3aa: CASSQDRTSSTPAKNIQYF
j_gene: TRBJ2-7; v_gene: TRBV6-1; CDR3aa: CASRKGVGGPGEQYF
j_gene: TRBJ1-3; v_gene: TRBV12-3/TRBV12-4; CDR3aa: CASTMRSSGNTIYF
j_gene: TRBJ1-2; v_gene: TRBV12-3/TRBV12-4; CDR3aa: CASSFPRDPLPF
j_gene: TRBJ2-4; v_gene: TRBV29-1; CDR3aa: CSISMVGGRENIQYF
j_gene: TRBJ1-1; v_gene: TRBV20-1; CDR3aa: CSAPRQGLEAFF
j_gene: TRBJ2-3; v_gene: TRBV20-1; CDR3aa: CSARDGGTPEKTQYF
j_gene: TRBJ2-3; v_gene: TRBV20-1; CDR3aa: CSAPRGEAGGFTPYF
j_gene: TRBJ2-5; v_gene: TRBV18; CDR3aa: CASSPLNSYQETQYF
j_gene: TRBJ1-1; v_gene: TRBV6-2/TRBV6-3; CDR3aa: CASRQLGQGVFEAFF
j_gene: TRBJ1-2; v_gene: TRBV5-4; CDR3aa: CASSPSTSNYGYTF
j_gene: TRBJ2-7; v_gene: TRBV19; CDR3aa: CASSKAGEYEQYF
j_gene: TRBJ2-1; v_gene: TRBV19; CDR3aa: CASSPRGVEQFF
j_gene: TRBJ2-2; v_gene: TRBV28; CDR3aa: CASSLPLSGNTGELFF
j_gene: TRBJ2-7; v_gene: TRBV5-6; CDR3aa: CASSYGTGASTMQYF
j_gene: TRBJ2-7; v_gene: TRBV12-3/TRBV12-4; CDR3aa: CASSPAGLADNSGEQYF
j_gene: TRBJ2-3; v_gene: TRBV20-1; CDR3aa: CSASHGGVTGTQYF
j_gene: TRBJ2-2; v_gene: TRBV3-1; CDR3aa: CASSQGALNTGELFF
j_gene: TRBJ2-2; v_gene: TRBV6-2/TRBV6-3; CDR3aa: CASSYPHRGANTGELFF
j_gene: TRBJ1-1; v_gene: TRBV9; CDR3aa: CASSARDMNTEAFF